The text below deals with one T cell receptor (beta chain). Its target antigen remains unknown. Base-call qualities are not available, and no considerably larger clone is one nucleotide away. CD4+ T cells from unexposed donors were collected before the COVID-19 pandemic (2011-2018). After less than eleven days of culture, CD4+ T cells were isolated with the EasySep CD4+ T cell isolation kit. As cell numbers permitted, CD4+ T cells from unexposed donors were tested for reactivity to SARS-CoV-2 S and N and to four common cold coronavirus spike pools. Each well received approximately 2 million PBMCs, cultured in IMDM supplemented with around 5% human AB serum and 9.5 to 10 IU/ml IL-2. Half of the culture medium was replaced with fresh IL-2-containing medium on days 3 and 7. In general, every peptide culture condition was set up in three replicate wells. The leukapheresis product used for the unexposed donors was purchased from a commercial source. PBMCs were isolated from leukapheresis product or whole blood by Ficoll-Paque PLUS gradient centrifugation. PBMCs were either used fresh in the expansion assay or cryopreserved at -140 degrees C. The QIAamp Micro DNA Kit was used to extract genomic DNA from the CD4+ T cells.

This sample was included in a study of CD4 T cells in relation to SARS-CoV-2 and coronaviruses (dated by TCRdb to the early 2020s). With respect to the entire study: In the ViraFEST assay, PBMCs were cultured with antigen for around nine days, after which TCR beta CDR3s were sequenced to identify antigen-specific clonal expansions. Shared crossreactive spike epitopes were mapped to their HLA restriction using patient-derived lymphoblastoid cell lines. At the level of individual TCR clonotypes, the study evaluated whether memory CD4+ T cells crossreact between the spike proteins of SARS-CoV-2 and those of common cold coronaviruses. The Adaptive Biotechnologies TCR-sequencing kit was used to sequence samples from three pre-COVID donors and the naive versus memory experiments, while other data came from Illumina-based sequencing. An HIV-1 Nef peptide pool or a culture without peptide was used as the negative reference condition. A different TCR-beta assay, based on Illumina, was used to sequence expansion assays from other donors in the study. What the work shows at the level of the full study, not this receptor alone: About 65% of donors had memory CD4+ clonotypes that crossrecognized SARS-CoV-2 and at least one common cold coronavirus spike. Crossreactive clones showed significantly weaker SARS-CoV-2-driven expansion than monoreactive clones, consistent with antigenic imprinting. No donor contributed both pre-pandemic and post-infection samples, which limited tracing the source of pre-existing responses. Small numbers of patients and of tested TCRs limited the study. Since the crossreactivity analysis centred on spike protein, crossreactivity against other viral proteins was not assessed.

The library was built by means of the immunoSEQ multiplex PCR assay. In the paper's pipeline: During preprocessing, nonproductive sequences were discarded, as were any CDR3s that did not begin with C, did not end with F or W, or were shorter than 7 amino acids. Antigen-specific clonotypes were called with the MANAFEST web app on the basis of expansion relative to the reference and to other culture wells. A clone was considered positive if significant expansion relative to the reference culture was observed in 2 of 3 replicate wells at an FDR below 0.05. A further requirement for positive clones was significant expansion compared with all other tandem wells, along with an odds ratio above 5. CDR3 homology was measured as pairwise Levenshtein distance, computed with the stringdist R package after trimming three terminal residues from each end. Held by TCRdb, this immuneACCESS table contains in-frame sequences only and omits some clones. Under half of the omission traces to an unresolved V gene where checked; the cause of the rest is unknown. From that table come the V and J calls and clone size; the DNA was used to work out D and trimming. The sample includes 20,000 to 25,000 clones, with just under 80% observed a single time. About 16% of the sample is in the top ten clones.

For this chain, trimming is 2 bases at the V end and 0 bases at the J end, and the number of junction bases without a gene match is 2. Spanning cysteine to phenylalanine, the CDR3 consists of 15 amino acids. The only DNA kept is the CDR3, 45 bases in frame from the first base. The germline V gene (reference sequence) specifies SGHNT as CDR1 and YYREEE as CDR2. This sequence originates from a human donor in good health. The source material was CD4+ T cells from PBMCs, cultured in vitro. This chain is built from TRBV5-4 and TRBJ2-7, and TRBD2 aligns with 10 junction nucleotides. The CDR3 has the sequence CASSLASGSSYEQYF. The DNA is as follows: TGTGCCAGCAGCTTAGCTAGCGGGAGCTCCTACGAGCAGTACTTC.